One TCR beta chain is described in this entry. The CDR3 spans 15 residues. Germline assignment: CDR1 SGHRS and CDR2 YFSETQ. The junction had 10 bases not matched to a gene; V was cut back by 5 bases and J by 7 bases. The sample is drawn from a study of blood T cell repertoires in COVID-19. Repertoires were generated with immunoSEQ multiplex PCR, while TCRdb's copy carries only in-frame clones and drops some. The table includes more than 50,000 clones, approximately 85% detected once. The sample taken for sequencing was peripheral blood. The chain joins TRBV5-1 to TRBJ2-2, with 8 bases aligning to TRBD1. The receptor was derived from a human donor in a cohort sampled during active COVID-19. The CDR3: CASSYYQGAGGELFF. CDR3 DNA: TGCGCCAGCAGTTATTATCAGGGGGCTGGCGGGGAGCTGTTTTTT. Variable domain in full (rest from reference TRBV5-1 and TRBJ2-2): KAGVTQTPRYLIKTRGQQVTLSCSPISGHRSVSWYQQTPGQGLQFLFEYFSETQRNKGNFPGRFSGRQFSNSRSEMNVSTLELGDSALYLCASSYYQGAGGELFFGEGSRLTVL.